This T cell receptor beta chain was retrieved from a study of blood T cells in healthy people across ages. This clonotype was observed a few times. The second PCR ran roughly 6 to 11 cycles with a sample-barcoded 5' primer and J-beta primers. TCRdb reprocessed the 5' RACE reads with MiXCR, giving one entry per CDR3 protein. The sample contains hundreds of thousands of distinct CDR3 sequences, about 28% of which appear only once. This CDR3 spans 11 amino acids. V was shortened by 5 bases and J by 9 bases, with 13 bases between the two germline ends. Germline loops: CDR1 DFQATT, CDR2 SNEGSKA (reference sequence).

The sequenced material came from blood. The TCR originated in a woman of 80 years or more in good health. The rearrangement links TRBV20-1 to TRBJ1-1; D gene uncertain. The CDR3 here is CSAPPAAQAFF. DNA of the CDR3: TGCAGTGCTCCCCCCGCCGCACAAGCTTTCTTT.